These 21 T cell receptor beta chains share one sample of origin, sequenced in a study of shared clonotypes between healthy human individuals. Only in-frame clones appear in the TCRdb table, and some are missing; sequencing was by immunoSEQ multiplex PCR. Among hundreds of thousands of clones listed, 96% were seen once. Sequencing was done on a sample of memory CD8+ T cells sorted from blood. Subset here: CD45RO+ cells pooled with CCR7-negative TemRA cells. These receptors originate from a man aged 30 to 39 in good health.

The chain is built from TRBV6-5 and TRBJ2-3; 8 bases are shared with TRBD2. The CDR3 has 15 residues. V shed 7 bases and J 4 bases; nucleotides not matched to a gene: 10. Germline assignment: CDR1 MNHEY and CDR2 SVGAGI. CDR3 protein: CASKRSGGRADTQYF. As DNA, the CDR3 is TGTGCCAGCAAAAGGTCGGGAGGGAGGGCAGATACGCAGTATTTT.

The chain employs TRBV5-4 and TRBJ2-5, with TRBD1 matching over 10 bases. This CDR3 has 16 amino acids. V shed 4 bases, J shed 5 bases, and the junction held 11 bases outside the gene matches. From germline, CDR1 is SGHNT and CDR2 YYREEE (reference sequence). CDR3 region: CASSTGQGRRQETQYF. The CDR3 bases are TGTGCCAGCAGCACGGGACAGGGGCGCCGACAGGAGACCCAGTACTTC.

The chain recombines TRBV19 with TRBJ1-5; D perhaps matches TRBD1 (5 bases). CDR1 is LNHDA, CDR2 SQIVND, per germline (reference sequence). The CDR3 totals 13 residues. Deletions cut 5 bases from V and 3 bases from J, with 8 bases between. CDR3 loop: CASSSGHNQPQHF. The DNA of the CDR3 is TGTGCCAGTAGTTCAGGGCACAATCAGCCCCAGCATTTT. The variable domain in full, with the rest retrieved from reference TRBV19 and TRBJ1-5, is DGGITQSPKYLFRKEGQNVTLSCEQNLNHDAMYWYRQDPGQGLRLIYYSQIVNDFQKGDIAEGYSVSREKKESFPLTVTSAQKNPTAFYLCASSSGHNQPQHFGDGTRLSIL.

This clone was seen only once. This chain uses TRBV2 with TRBJ1-6; D remains unclear. Deletions cut 4 bases from V and 6 bases from J, with 13 bases between. The CDR3 totals 15 residues. Germline V CDR1 and CDR2: SNHLY, FYNNEI. The CDR3 DNA reads TGTGCCAGCAGTGTTCAGGCCCCCTCTAATTCACCCCTCCACTTT. Residues: CASSVQAPSNSPLHF. Based on the CDR3 plus reference TRBV2 and TRBJ1-6, the full variable domain is EPEVTQTPSHQVTQMGQEVILRCVPISNHLYFYWYRQILGQKVEFLVSFYNNEISEKSEIFDDQFSVERPDGSNFTLKIRSTKLEDSAMYFCASSVQAPSNSPLHFGNGTRLTVT.

The genes are TRBV6-6 and TRBJ2-1, with a weak D call TRBD1 (6 bases). Trimming removed 4 bases from V and 4 bases from J, with 11 bases in between. Per germline, CDR1 MNHNY and CDR2 SVGAGI (reference sequence). The CDR3 contains 14 residues. This CDR3 is CASSWPRGYNEQFF. The DNA for the CDR3 is TGTGCCAGCAGTTGGCCTAGGGGGTACAATGAGCAGTTCTTC.

The chain joins TRBV7-9 to TRBJ1-1; 7 bases agree with TRBD1. The germline V gene has CDR1 SEHNR and CDR2 FQNEAQ (reference sequence). Trimming cost V 7 bases and J 3 bases; bases outside gene matches: 5. The CDR3 spans 13 residues. CDR3 in DNA: TGTGCCAGCACCCCGGGACAGTACACTGAAGCTTTCTTT. Protein sequence: CASTPGQYTEAFF.

The genes are TRBV9 and TRBJ2-1; 15 bases are a match to TRBD2. This CDR3 comprises 16 residues. Per the germline V gene, CDR1 is SGDLS and CDR2 is YYNGEE. V was clipped by 2 bases and J by 5 bases; unmatched bases: 2. CDR3 residues: CASSVGLAGGDNEQFF. CDR3 bases: TGTGCCAGCAGCGTTGGACTAGCGGGAGGGGACAATGAGCAGTTCTTC.

The rearrangement links TRBV4-1 to TRBJ2-5; 7 nucleotides align to TRBD2. Germline CDR1 MGHRA, CDR2 YSYEKL. CDR3 size: 14 residues. V trimming: 4 bases; J trimming: 1 base; junction bases outside the gene matches: 3. The CDR3 reads CASSPAGLQETQYF. Here the CDR3 DNA reads TGCGCCAGCAGCCCAGCGGGACTCCAAGAGACCCAGTACTTC.

This sequence joins TRBV19 and TRBJ1-4; TRBD1 might be the D (5 bases). CDR1 and CDR2 from the germline V gene are LNHDA and SQIVND (reference sequence). This CDR3 comprises 15 residues. V was cut by 1 base and J by 8 bases, with 14 bases left in between. CDR3 in DNA: TGTGCCAGTAGTATAGGATCGGGGGTTCAAGAAAAACTGTTTTTT. Translation: CASSIGSGVQEKLFF.

This chain links TRBV2 with TRBJ1-5; 8 bases map to TRBD1. Germline V gene sequence: CDR1 SNHLY, CDR2 FYNNEI. The CDR3 has 13 residues. V lost 9 bases, J lost 4 bases, and 5 bases stayed unmatched. CDR3: CASQTGENQPQHF. The DNA for the CDR3 is TGTGCCAGTCAGACAGGGGAGAATCAGCCCCAGCATTTT.

As DNA, the CDR3 is TGTGCCAGCAGTTACTCTAGCGGGAGCTACGAGCAGTACTTC. It is translated as CASSYSSGSYEQYF. The chain recombines TRBV6-5 with TRBJ2-7, with TRBD2 matching 9 bases. CDR1 and CDR2 (germline): MNHEY, SVGAGI. The J segment lost 3 bases and the V segment lost 0 bases, leaving 0 bases of the junction unmatched. The CDR3 extends over 14 amino acids.

The rearrangement links TRBV19 to TRBJ2-4, with D possibly called TRBD1 or TRBD2 (5 bases each). The CDR3 runs to 13 residues. The V end lost 6 bases, the J end lost 4 bases, and 10 bases lay between the germline ends. Germline V gene data show CDR1 as LNHDA and CDR2 as SQIVND (reference sequence). The CDR3 here is CASRERGKNIQYF. CDR3 coding DNA: TGTGCCAGTAGGGAGAGGGGTAAAAACATTCAGTACTTC.

The CDR3 protein is CASSYSSQGTYEQYF. In DNA, the CDR3 is TGTGCCAGCAGTTACTCGAGCCAGGGGACCTACGAGCAGTACTTC. The chain carries TRBV6-6 and TRBJ2-7; D possibly corresponds to TRBD1 (6 bases). Trimming took off 0 bases at V and 2 bases at J, with 11 bases between the two ends. The V gene's germline CDR1 is MNHNY and CDR2 SVGAGI (reference sequence). The CDR3 extends over 15 amino acids.

This rearrangement joins TRBV7-6 to TRBJ1-5; tentative D call: TRBD1 (6 bases). Trimming removed 2 bases from V and 5 bases from J, with 13 bases in between. The CDR3 extends over 15 amino acids. The germline CDR1 and CDR2 sequences are SGHVS and FNYEAQ. CDR3 residues: CASSLRTGRYQPQHF. The DNA of the CDR3 is TGTGCCAGCAGCTTAAGAACAGGGAGGTATCAGCCCCAGCATTTT. The full variable domain, rest sourced from reference TRBV7-6 and TRBJ1-5, is GAGVSQSPRYKVTKRGQDVALRCDPISGHVSLYWYRQALGQGPEFLTYFNYEAQQDKSGLPNDRFSAERPEGSISTLTIQRTEQRDSAMYRCASSLRTGRYQPQHFGDGTRLSIL.

V and J are TRBV30 and TRBJ1-2; the match to TRBD1 covers 7 bases. This CDR3 has 11 amino acids. CDR1 and CDR2 from the germline V gene are GTSNPN and SVGIG (reference sequence). The ends lost 2 bases at V and 8 bases at J; junction bases unmatched: 2. CDR3 sequence reads: CAWSRGQGYTF. The CDR3, as DNA: TGTGCCTGGAGTAGGGGGCAAGGCTACACCTTC.

The chain carries TRBV7-9 and TRBJ2-1; D call uncertain. V was cut by 2 bases and J by 0 bases, with 5 bases left in between. CDR3 length equals 14 residues. From germline, CDR1 is SEHNR and CDR2 FQNEAQ (reference sequence). The CDR3 DNA sequence: TGTGCCAGCAGCTTATTAATCTCCTACAATGAGCAGTTCTTC. Residues: CASSLLISYNEQFF.

This clone was found once. The chain employs TRBV7-9 and TRBJ2-7, with a weak D call TRBD1 (6 bases). The CDR3 covers 17 residues. Germline CDR1 and CDR2: SEHNR and FQNEAQ (reference sequence). Trimming took 3 bases from V and 1 from J, leaving 19 bases between them. CDR3 nucleotides: TGTGCCAGCAGCTTGCCTCCGGGACAATCGGGGTCCTACGAGCAGTACTTC. This translates into CASSLPPGQSGSYEQYF.

This chain joins TRBV5-1 and TRBJ2-5; 13 positions match TRBD2. Germline CDR1 is SGHRS and CDR2 is YFSETQ. Trimming cost V 4 bases and J 6 bases; bases outside gene matches: 6. The CDR3 is 15 amino acids. Here the CDR3 DNA reads TGCGCCAGCAGCAATGGACTAGCGGGAGAGAAGACCCAGTACTTC. Translated: CASSNGLAGEKTQYF. Variable domain in full (rest from reference TRBV5-1 and TRBJ2-5): KAGVTQTPRYLIKTRGQQVTLSCSPISGHRSVSWYQQTPGQGLQFLFEYFSETQRNKGNFPGRFSGRQFSNSRSEMNVSTLELGDSALYLCASSNGLAGEKTQYFGPGTRLLVL.

This chain joins TRBV4-1 and TRBJ1-2; unclear D gene. Deletions cut 1 base from V and 8 bases from J, with 11 bases between. The germline CDR1 and CDR2 sequences are MGHRA and YSYEKL. The CDR3 length is 13 residues. CDR3: CASSQANLGGYTF. CDR3 coding DNA: TGCGCCAGCAGCCAAGCCAACCTGGGGGGCTACACCTTC.

The chain joins TRBV11-1 to TRBJ2-1, with TRBD2 as a possible D gene (5 bases). The V and J ends lost 7 bases and 5 bases respectively, with 15 bases between them. Germline CDR1 and CDR2: SGHAT and FQDESV (reference sequence). The CDR3 length is 14 residues. The CDR3 DNA is TGTGCCAGCAACCCTTGGCTAGCCGACAATGAGCAGTTCTTC. This encodes CASNPWLADNEQFF.

This chain links TRBV2 with TRBJ1-3; D is unclear. V gave up 3 bases and J gave up 7 bases, with 19 bases separating them. The CDR3 is made up of 16 amino acids. Germline CDR1 is SNHLY and CDR2 is FYNNEI. The DNA for the CDR3 is TGTGCCAGCAGTGATTGGGGTACTGGGGATCGGAACACCATATATTTT. Residues: CASSDWGTGDRNTIYF.